What follows are 3 T cell receptor beta chains derived from one specimen sequenced in a study of CXCR3-negative and CXCR3-positive naive CD8 T cells. Study-level points and caveats: Compared with CXCR3-negative naive cells, CXCR3-positive naive cells showed more hydrophobic TRB CDR3s.

For these TCRs, the target antigens are not known. The authors made the TRB cDNA libraries by 5' RACE using UMI labels. TCRdb re-called the 5' RACE reads and catalogs CDR3 proteins one per entry, DNA excluded. The table for this sample gives just under 65,000 distinct CDR3 sequences. The sample was naive CXCR3+ CD8+ T cells from blood. As for subset: CD45RO-CCR7+CD27+CD95- naive CD8+ T cells expressing CXCR3 (TNR3+). Source of these receptors: a human donor in good health. Some clones in this sample may be carry-over from other donors' samples.

The chain recombines TRBV7-2 with TRBJ2-7; the D call of TRBD1 rests on TCRdb alone, since no DNA is present to check it. Germline loops: CDR1 SGHTA, CDR2 FQGNSA. This CDR3 is 15 amino acids long. CDR3 residues: CASSPSPQGSHEQYF. Combining the CDR3 with reference TRBV7-2 and TRBJ2-7 gives the whole variable domain GAGVSQSPSNKVTEKGKDVELRCDPISGHTALYWYRQSLGQGLEFLIYFQGNSAPDKSGLPSDRFSAERTGGSVSTLTIQRTQQEDSAVYLCASSPSPQGSHEQYFGPGTRLTVT.

The gene calls are TRBV6-2 or TRBV6-3 and TRBJ1-4; TCRdb proposes TRBD1, but this gene call is untestable without DNA. The length of the CDR3 is 17 residues. Germline V CDR1 and CDR2: MNHEY, SVGEGT. The CDR3 loop reads CASSYIRDRGPDEKLFF.

The genes are TRBV29-1 and TRBJ2-7; checking the TCRdb D call of TRBD1 is not possible without DNA. The CDR3 is made up of 15 amino acids. Germline CDR1 and CDR2: SQVTM and ANQGSEA. The CDR3 loop is CSVEAAGDQSYEQYF.